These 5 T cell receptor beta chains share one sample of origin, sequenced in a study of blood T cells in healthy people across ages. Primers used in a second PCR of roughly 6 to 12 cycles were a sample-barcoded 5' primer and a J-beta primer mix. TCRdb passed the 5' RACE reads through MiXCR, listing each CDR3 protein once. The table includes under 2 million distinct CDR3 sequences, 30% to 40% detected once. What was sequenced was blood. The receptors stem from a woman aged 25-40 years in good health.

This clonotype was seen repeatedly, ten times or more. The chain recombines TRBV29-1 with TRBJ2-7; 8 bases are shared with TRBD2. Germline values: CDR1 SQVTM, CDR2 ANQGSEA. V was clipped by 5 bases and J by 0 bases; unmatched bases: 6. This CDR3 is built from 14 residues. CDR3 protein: CSVKLAVLSYEQYF. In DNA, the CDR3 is TGCAGCGTTAAACTAGCGGTTCTCTCCTACGAGCAGTACTTC.

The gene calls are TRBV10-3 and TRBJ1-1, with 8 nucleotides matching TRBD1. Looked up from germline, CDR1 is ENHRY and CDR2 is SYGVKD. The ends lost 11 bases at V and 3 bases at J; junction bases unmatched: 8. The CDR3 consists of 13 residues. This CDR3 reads CALTVDRDTEAFF. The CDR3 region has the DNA TGTGCCCTCACCGTGGACAGGGACACTGAAGCTTTCTTT.

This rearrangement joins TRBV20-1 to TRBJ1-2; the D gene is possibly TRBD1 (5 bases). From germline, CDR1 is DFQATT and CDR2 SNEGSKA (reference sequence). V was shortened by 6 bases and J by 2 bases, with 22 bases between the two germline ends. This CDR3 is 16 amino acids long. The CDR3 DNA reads TGCAGTGCCGAGACGGTACCTTCGACAGTCAACTATGGCTACACCTTC. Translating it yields CSAETVPSTVNYGYTF.

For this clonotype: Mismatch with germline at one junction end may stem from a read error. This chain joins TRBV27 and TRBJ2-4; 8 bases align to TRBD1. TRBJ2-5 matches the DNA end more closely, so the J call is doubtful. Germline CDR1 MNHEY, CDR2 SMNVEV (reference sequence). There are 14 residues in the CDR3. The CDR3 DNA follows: TGTGCAAGCACTCCGACAGGGGACCGGGAGACCCAGTACTTC. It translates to CASTPTGDRETQYF.

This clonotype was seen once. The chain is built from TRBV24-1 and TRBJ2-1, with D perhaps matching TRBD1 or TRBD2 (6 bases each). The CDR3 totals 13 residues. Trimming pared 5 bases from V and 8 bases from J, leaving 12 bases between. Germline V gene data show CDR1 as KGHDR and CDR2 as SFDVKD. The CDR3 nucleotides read TGTGCCACCAGTGGTCATGGGGGGCATGAGCAGTTCTTC. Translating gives CATSGHGGHEQFF.